This TCR beta chain appears in the sequencing data of a study of blood T cell repertoires in COVID-19. Whole-study context: Samples representing acute and convalescent COVID-19 were sourced from the United States, Italy and Spain. T cells, B-cell-depleted T cells, or PBMCs provided the cDNA or gDNA that served as material.

In the original analysis: By means of reference gene primer amplification, nucleated cell counts were estimated. The data were produced by immunoSEQ multiplex PCR, yet TCRdb's version contains in-frame clones alone and is incomplete. The V and J calls and clone size are taken from that table; D and trimming were inferred from the DNA. The sample consists of 200,000 to 250,000 clones, 83% of them appearing once. CDR1 is MGHRA and CDR2 is YSYEKL in the germline V gene. This CDR3 region has 17 residues. Trimming took 0 bases from V and 3 from J; bases not matched to a gene: 5. The sample comprised peripheral blood. This chain connects TRBV4-1 to TRBJ1-5; 10 nucleotides align to TRBD1. The clonotype originates from a woman in her 50s with acute or convalescent COVID-19. CDR3 sequence reads: CASSQDRGTGANQPQHF. The CDR3 region has the DNA TGCGCCAGCAGCCAAGACCGGGGGACAGGGGCCAATCAGCCCCAGCATTTT.